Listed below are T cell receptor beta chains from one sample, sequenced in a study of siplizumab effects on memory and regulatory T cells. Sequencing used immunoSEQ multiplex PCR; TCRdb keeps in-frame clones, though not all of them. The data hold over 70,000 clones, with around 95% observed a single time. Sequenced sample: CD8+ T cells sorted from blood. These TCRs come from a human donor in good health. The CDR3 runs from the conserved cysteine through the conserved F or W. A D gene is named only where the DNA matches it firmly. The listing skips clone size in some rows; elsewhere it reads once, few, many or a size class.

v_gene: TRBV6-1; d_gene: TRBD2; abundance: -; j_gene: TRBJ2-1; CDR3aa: CASSEARAGYYNEQFF; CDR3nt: TGTGCCAGCAGTGAAGCTCGAGCGGGATACTACAATGAGCAGTTCTTC
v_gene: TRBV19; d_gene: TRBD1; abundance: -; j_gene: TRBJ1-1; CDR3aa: CASSLGQAMNTEAFF; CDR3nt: TGTGCCAGTAGTTTGGGACAGGCAATGAACACTGAAGCTTTCTTT
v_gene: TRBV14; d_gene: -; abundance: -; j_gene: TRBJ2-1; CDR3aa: CASSLYNEQFF; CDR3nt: TGTGCCAGCAGCCTATATAATGAGCAGTTCTTC
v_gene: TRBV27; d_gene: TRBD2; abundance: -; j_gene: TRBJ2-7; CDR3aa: CASSSGLGYEQYF; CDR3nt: TGTGCCAGCAGTTCCGGACTAGGGTACGAGCAGTACTTC
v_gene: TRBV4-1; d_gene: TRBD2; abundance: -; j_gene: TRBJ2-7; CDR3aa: CASSQVASGSYEQYF; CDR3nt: TGCGCCAGCAGCCAAGTTGCTAGCGGCTCCTACGAGCAGTACTTC
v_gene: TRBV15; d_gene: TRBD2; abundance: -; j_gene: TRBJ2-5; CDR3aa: CATSRDMREGQETQYF; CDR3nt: TGTGCCACCAGCAGAGATATGAGGGAGGGCCAAGAGACCCAGTACTTC
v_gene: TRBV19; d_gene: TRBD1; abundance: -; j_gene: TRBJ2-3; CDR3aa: CASSIRDRATDTQYF; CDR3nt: TGTGCCAGTAGTATTCGTGACAGGGCCACAGATACGCAGTATTTT
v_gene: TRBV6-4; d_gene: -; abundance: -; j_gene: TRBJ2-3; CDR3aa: CASSELVGDTQYF; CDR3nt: TGTGCCAGCAGTGAACTAGTGGGCGATACGCAGTATTTT
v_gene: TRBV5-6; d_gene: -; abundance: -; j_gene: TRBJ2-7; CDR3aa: CASSDSGRDSYEQYF; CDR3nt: TGTGCCAGCAGCGATTCCGGACGGGACTCCTACGAGCAGTACTTC
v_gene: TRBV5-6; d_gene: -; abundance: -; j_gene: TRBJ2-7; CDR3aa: CASSLKARYYEQYF; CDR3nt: TGTGCCAGCAGCTTGAAGGCCAGGTACTACGAGCAGTACTTC
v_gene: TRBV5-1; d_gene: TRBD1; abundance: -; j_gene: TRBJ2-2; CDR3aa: CASSFIQGVITGELFF; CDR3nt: TGCGCCAGCAGCTTTATCCAGGGGGTTATCACCGGGGAGCTGTTTTTT
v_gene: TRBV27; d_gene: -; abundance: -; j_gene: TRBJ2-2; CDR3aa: CASSLGRGTGELFF; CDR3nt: TGTGCCAGCAGTTTAGGGAGAGGCACCGGGGAGCTGTTTTTT
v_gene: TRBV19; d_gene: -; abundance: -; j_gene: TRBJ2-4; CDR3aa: CASSIERAKNIQYF; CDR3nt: TGTGCCAGTAGTATTGAGAGAGCCAAAAACATTCAGTACTTC
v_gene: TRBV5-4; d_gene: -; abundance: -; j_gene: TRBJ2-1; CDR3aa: CASSLRTDNEQFF; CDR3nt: TGTGCCAGCAGCTTGCGCACCGACAATGAGCAGTTCTTC
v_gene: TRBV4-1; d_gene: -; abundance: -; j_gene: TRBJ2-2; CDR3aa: CASSLARDTGELFF; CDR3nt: TGCGCCAGCAGCCTGGCCAGGGACACCGGGGAGCTGTTTTTT
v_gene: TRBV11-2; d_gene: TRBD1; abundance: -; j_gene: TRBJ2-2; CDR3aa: CASSHHPDRGGNTGELFF; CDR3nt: TGTGCCAGCAGCCACCACCCCGACAGGGGGGGGAACACCGGGGAGCTGTTTTTT
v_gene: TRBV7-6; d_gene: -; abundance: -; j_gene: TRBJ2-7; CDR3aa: CASSLGGDYEQYF; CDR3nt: TGTGCCAGCAGCTTAGGAGGGGACTACGAGCAGTACTTC
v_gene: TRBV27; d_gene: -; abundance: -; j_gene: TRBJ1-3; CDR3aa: CASSDIGNTIYF; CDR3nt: TGTGCCAGCAGTGACATTGGAAACACCATATATTTT
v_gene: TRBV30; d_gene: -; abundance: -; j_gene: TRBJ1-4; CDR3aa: CAWSWGDTNEKLFF; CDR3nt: TGTGCCTGGAGCTGGGGGGACACTAATGAAAAACTGTTTTTT
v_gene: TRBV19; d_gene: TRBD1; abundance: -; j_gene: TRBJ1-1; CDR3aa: CASSPTGDTEAFF; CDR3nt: TGTGCCAGTAGCCCGACAGGGGACACTGAAGCTTTCTTT
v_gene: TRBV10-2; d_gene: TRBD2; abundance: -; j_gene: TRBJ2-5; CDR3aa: CARNGTSGRARKTQYF; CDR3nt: TGCGCCAGAAATGGGACTAGCGGGAGGGCAAGGAAGACCCAGTACTTC
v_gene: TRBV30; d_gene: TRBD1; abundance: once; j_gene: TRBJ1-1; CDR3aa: CAWMTGPEAFF; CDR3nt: TGTGCCTGGATGACAGGGCCTGAAGCTTTCTTT
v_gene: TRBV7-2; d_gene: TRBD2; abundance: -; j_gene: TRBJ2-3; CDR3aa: CASSSPISSGRAFDTQYF; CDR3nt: TGTGCCAGCAGCTCACCAATATCTAGCGGGAGGGCCTTCGATACGCAGTATTTT
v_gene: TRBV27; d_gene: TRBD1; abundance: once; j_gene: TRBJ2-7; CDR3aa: CASSLLGTGGFREQYF; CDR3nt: TGTGCCAGCAGTTTATTGGGGACAGGGGGCTTTAGGGAGCAGTACTTC